This is a list of T cell receptor beta chains from one sample in a study of cytomegalovirus exposure and HLA in healthy donors. Method: immunoSEQ multiplex PCR; TCRdb's copy keeps in-frame clones and lacks some. Of 84,000 or so clones listed, 79% are singletons. The sequenced sample consisted of PBMCs. The receptors shown here come from a man aged 30-40 years in good health and CMV-seronegative. Each CDR3 is given with its conserved first and last residue. D genes are given only for firm matches. Clone size is given for some rows only: seen once, a few or many times, or a class if the clone is expanded.

CDR3 length,clone size,J gene,V gene,D gene,CDR3 DNA,CDR3 protein
13,NA,TRBJ1-1,TRBV10-3,NA,TGTGCCATCAGAAGGACAGAGAACACTGAAGCTTTCTTT,CAIRRTENTEAFF
14,NA,TRBJ2-5,TRBV6-5,TRBD2,TGTGCCAGCAGTTACGGGCTAGCGGAAGAGACCCAGTACTTC,CASSYGLAEETQYF
16,NA,TRBJ2-6,TRBV5-1,NA,TGCGCCAGCAGCTCGGGACACGTCTCTGGGGCCAACGTCCTGACTTTC,CASSSGHVSGANVLTF
18,NA,TRBJ1-2,TRBV7-9,NA,TGTGCCAGCAGCTTAGTTCTGGGAGCCGGCCCTGCGATCTATGGCTACACCTTC,CASSLVLGAGPAIYGYTF
16,NA,TRBJ1-2,TRBV5-1,NA,TGCGCCAGCAGCTTGGCTCCGGGACAAGTAAACTATGGCTACACCTTC,CASSLAPGQVNYGYTF
14,once,TRBJ1-2,TRBV5-8,TRBD1,TGTGCCAGCAGACCCGACAGGGGGGTCTATGGCTACACCTTC,CASRPDRGVYGYTF
13,NA,TRBJ1-1,TRBV30,NA,TGTGCCTGGAGTCAGGGGCTGGGGACTGAAGCTTTCTTT,CAWSQGLGTEAFF
13,few,TRBJ1-1,TRBV5-1,TRBD1,TGCGCCAGCAGCTTGACAGGGGACACTGAAGCTTTCTTT,CASSLTGDTEAFF
13,NA,TRBJ1-2,TRBV2,NA,TGTGCCAGCAGTGAAATGCTTGAGCATGGCTACACCTTC,CASSEMLEHGYTF
15,NA,TRBJ2-1,TRBV5-1,TRBD2,TGCGCCAGCAGCTCCTCTAGCGGGGGGCACAATGAGCAGTTCTTC,CASSSSSGGHNEQFF
19,NA,TRBJ1-6,TRBV18,NA,TGTGCCAGCTCACCCTACAGGCCAAATAGGAGCTCCTATAATTCACCCCTCCACTTT,CASSPYRPNRSSYNSPLHF
14,NA,TRBJ1-6,TRBV25-1,NA,TGTGCCAGCAGTGATATAGACTCCAATTCACCCCTCCACTTT,CASSDIDSNSPLHF
15,few,TRBJ1-2,TRBV6-1,TRBD1,TGTGCCAGCACCCGAGGGGACAGCAACTCGTATGGCTACACCTTC,CASTRGDSNSYGYTF
16,NA,TRBJ2-1,TRBV14,TRBD2,TGTGCCAGCAGCCAGATCGGGGGGAGCTCCTACAATGAGCAGTTCTTC,CASSQIGGSSYNEQFF
18,NA,TRBJ1-6,TRBV9,NA,TGTGCCAGCAGCGTAGGTACGGACAGTAGCTCCTATAATTCACCCCTCCACTTT,CASSVGTDSSSYNSPLHF
13,NA,TRBJ1-6,TRBV2,NA,TGTGCCAGCAGTCCGGGACTGGGGTCACCCCTCCACTTT,CASSPGLGSPLHF
15,NA,TRBJ2-7,TRBV14,TRBD1,TGTGCCAGCAGCTCCAGGGGGATCTGGGGTGACGAGCAGTACTTC,CASSSRGIWGDEQYF
13,NA,TRBJ1-2,TRBV6-1,NA,TGTGCCAGCAGTGACACACAGGGTTATGGCTACACCTTC,CASSDTQGYGYTF
15,NA,TRBJ1-5,TRBV7-3,NA,TGTGCCAGCAGCTTTGATGGCCATAGCAATCAGCCCCAGCATTTT,CASSFDGHSNQPQHF
14,few,TRBJ1-4,TRBV30,NA,TGTGCCTGGAGGGGATCGGGGGTGGGCGAAAAACTGTTTTTT,CAWRGSGVGEKLFF
12,few,TRBJ2-7,TRBV6-6,TRBD1,TGTGCCAGCTGGACAGGGGGCACCGAGCAGTACTTC,CASWTGGTEQYF
16,NA,TRBJ1-2,TRBV10-3,TRBD1,TGTGCCATCAGTGAAGACCGGGACAGGGGAAACTATGGCTACACCTTC,CAISEDRDRGNYGYTF
12,NA,TRBJ1-6,TRBV7-2,TRBD1,TGTGCCAGCAGCGACAGGGGTTCACCCCTCCACTTT,CASSDRGSPLHF
16,NA,TRBJ2-2,TRBV6-4,TRBD1,TGTGCCAGCAGTGCAGGGACAGATCCCAACACCGGGGAGCTGTTTTTT,CASSAGTDPNTGELFF
14,NA,TRBJ1-1,TRBV29-1,NA,TGCAGCGTTGAGGGGGGGGTCGTGCACACTGAAGCTTTCTTT,CSVEGGVVHTEAFF
14,NA,TRBJ1-3,TRBV28,NA,TGTGCCAGCAGTCCCTCGGGAACTGGAAACACCATATATTTT,CASSPSGTGNTIYF
16,NA,TRBJ2-3,TRBV7-9,NA,TGTGCCAGCAGCTATTTTGGACAGTCTAGCACAGATACGCAGTATTTT,CASSYFGQSSTDTQYF
14,NA,TRBJ1-1,TRBV30,NA,TGTGCCTGGAGCCTGTTTGGGGCCCCGAAAGGAGCTTTCTTT,CAWSLFGAPKGAFF
13,once,TRBJ1-2,TRBV2,NA,TGTGCCAGCAGTGGCCTAGGGGCTCATGGCTACACCTTC,CASSGLGAHGYTF
14,NA,TRBJ1-5,TRBV6-6,NA,TGTGCCAGCAGCCCCGGCGGTGGAAATCAGCCCCAGCATTTT,CASSPGGGNQPQHF
13,NA,TRBJ2-2,TRBV6-7,TRBD2,TGTGCCCGCTGGGGGGGATGCACCGGGGAGCTGTTTTTT,CARWGGCTGELFF
14,NA,TRBJ1-6,TRBV27,NA,TGTGCCAGCAGTTTATCCGCGTATAATTCACCCCTCCACTTT,CASSLSAYNSPLHF
12,NA,TRBJ1-4,TRBV7-9,NA,TGTGCCAGCAGCTTATATCAGGAAAAACTGTTTTTT,CASSLYQEKLFF
14,NA,TRBJ1-4,TRBV2,NA,TGTGCCAGCAGTGAACAGGGGACAAATGAAAAACTGTTTTTT,CASSEQGTNEKLFF
16,NA,TRBJ1-6,TRBV7-3,TRBD1,TGTGCCAGCAGCCGGACAGGGAGCTCCTATAATTCACCCCTCCACTTT,CASSRTGSSYNSPLHF
15,NA,TRBJ1-5,TRBV30,NA,TGTGCCTGGAGTGTGGGCAGGGGAAGCAATCAGCCCCAGCATTTT,CAWSVGRGSNQPQHF
15,once,TRBJ2-1,TRBV6-5,NA,TGTGCCAGCAGTTATAACGGACTCCGGAACAATGAGCAGTTCTTC,CASSYNGLRNNEQFF
16,NA,TRBJ1-4,TRBV25-1,NA,TGTGCCAGCAGTGAATCTGGGGGCTTCACTAATGAAAAACTGTTTTTT,CASSESGGFTNEKLFF
16,NA,TRBJ1-4,TRBV5-5,TRBD1,TGTGCCAGCAGCTTGGGAGCCGGGACAGCCAACGAAAAACTGTTTTTT,CASSLGAGTANEKLFF
18,NA,TRBJ2-6,TRBV4-2,TRBD2,TGTGCCAGCAGCCCTTACTCCGGGACTAGCTCTGGGGCCAACGTCCTGACTTTC,CASSPYSGTSSGANVLTF
11,NA,TRBJ1-2,TRBV7-9,NA,TGTGCCAGCAGCTCGACGGCGGTATACACCTTC,CASSSTAVYTF
12,NA,TRBJ2-7,TRBV4-1,NA,TGCGCCAGCAGCCAAACACCTTACGAGCAGTACTTC,CASSQTPYEQYF
14,NA,TRBJ1-1,TRBV7-3,NA,TGTGCCAGCAGCTTGAAGGGCGGGGACACTGAAGCTTTCTTT,CASSLKGGDTEAFF
15,NA,TRBJ2-1,TRBV28,NA,TGTGCCAGCAGTTTATACGGGTCGGGGAGTATGAGGCGGTTCTTC,CASSLYGSGSMRRFF
14,NA,TRBJ1-1,TRBV6-1,NA,TGTGCCAGCACCGGACAGCCCATGAACACTGAAGCTTTCTTT,CASTGQPMNTEAFF